This entry concerns a single T cell receptor (beta chain). Its antigen is unknown. Each CD8+ T cell subset was flow-sorted in triplicate, and some 300,000 cells per subset were placed directly into RLT lysis buffer. To keep memory contaminants out, a stringent definition of naive CD8+ T cells was applied: CD45RO-CCR7+CD27+CD95-. Using standard density gradient centrifugation, peripheral blood mononuclear cells were isolated from buffy coats. Naive CXCR3-negative and CXCR3-positive CD8+ T cells were flow-sorted on a FACSAria III. Total RNA was extracted from sorted cells using an RNeasy Mini Kit. Per the germline V gene, SQVTM is the CDR1 and ANQGSEA is the CDR2. From cysteine to phenylalanine, the CDR3 is 13 amino acids long. No DNA appears here. These data originate in a study of CXCR3-negative and CXCR3-positive naive CD8 T cells (dated by TCRdb to between 2018 and 2021). For the wider study: About 150 million TRB reads were obtained in total, roughly 1.5 +/- 0.3 million reads per library. For the TRBV-TRBJ cluster analysis, the naive subsets came from about five donors, while the memory cells came from 3 donors. Diversity and physicochemical repertoire analyses were performed on around ten donors pooled from two independent experiments. The research as a whole found: TRB CDR3s from CXCR3-positive naive cells showed higher hydrophobicity (lower Kidera factor 4), lower energy, and higher strength and volume indices than CXCR3-negative naive cells. Both naive subsets had comparably high repertoire diversity, while memory CD8+ T cells had much lower repertoire diversity. Within the same donor, TRBV-TRBJ usage looked similar between naive CXCR3-negative and CXCR3-positive cells, but memory cells had distinct patterns. Because surface CD5, which has been linked to self-reactivity in mice, was comparable between naive subsets, TCR interaction strength was also inferred from TRB CDR3 physicochemical properties. Because CXCR3 expression was partially decreased after cryopreservation, freshly isolated PBMCs were used for most assays.

The instrument given in TCRdb is NextSeq 550. The Human TCR Profiling Kit (MiLaboratory) was used to make UMI-labeled 5' RACE TRB cDNA libraries. cDNA synthesis used the entire amount of extracted RNA, and PCR amplification then used the entire amount of cDNA produced. Libraries were prepared in parallel with an identical number of PCR cycles. In the paper's pipeline: MIGEC and MiXCR extracted about 57,000 +/- 9,900 unique UMI-labeled TRB cDNA molecules per library, requiring at least two reads per UMI. An average of around 40,000 +/- 10,000 functional in-frame TRB CDR3 nucleotide clonotypes without stop codons was found per library. After downsampling to 5000 UMI-labeled TRB molecules per sample, diversity metrics, including normalized Shannon-Wiener and Chao1, were computed in VDJtools. VDJtools computed clonotype-size-weighted physicochemical properties of the central five CDR3 residues: interaction energy, strength, volume and Kidera factor 4. TCRdb reprocessed the reads and assigns one entry to each CDR3 protein sequence, leaving out DNA. The V and J calls, along with clone size, are taken from TCRdb and not from the paper's own processing. The table for this sample shows 35,000 to 45,000 distinct CDR3 sequences. Under 2% of the sample rests with the top ten.

Sequenced sample: naive CXCR3- CD8+ T cells from blood. The cell subset or site label, as the study defines it: CD45RO-CCR7+CD27+CD95- naive CD8+ T cells lacking CXCR3 (TNR3-). The V and J genes are TRBV29-1 and TRBJ2-7; the D gene TCRdb calls, TRBD2, cannot be checked with no DNA. The receptor comes from a human donor in good health. Some clones in this sample may be carry-over from other donors' samples. CDR3 reads: CSVPGLGTYEQYF.